Given below is one TCR beta chain in context. What it recognizes is unknown. Using immunoSEQ multiplex PCR, the repertoire was profiled, and TCRdb retains in-frame clones only, with some absent. The sample yields about 31,000 clones, 75% to 90% seen once. The sample is drawn from a study of OX40 agonist ivuxolimab in advanced cancers. General observations from the study: Some nonresponders likewise displayed low normalized T-cell clonal expansion. The mean number of expanded clones was higher in CD8+ T cells than in CD4+. By week 6 at 0.1 to 3.0 mg/kg, blood CD4+ and CD8+ T cells had expanded clonally.

CDR1 and CDR2 (germline): SGHAT, FQNNGV. The CDR3 spans 15 residues. With 1 base removed from V and 1 base from J, the gap between germline ends came to 9 bases. This chain joins TRBV11-2 and TRBJ2-3, with D hard to call. The material was CD4+ or CD8+ T cells sorted from blood, obtained in a trial of the OX40 agonist ivuxolimab. The sequence was collected from an adult with an advanced solid tumor such as melanoma, head and neck, liver or kidney cancer. CDR3 nucleotide sequence: TGTGCCAGCAGCTTAGGTCCAGTGGGCACAGATACGCAGTATTTT. Translating gives CASSLGPVGTDTQYF.